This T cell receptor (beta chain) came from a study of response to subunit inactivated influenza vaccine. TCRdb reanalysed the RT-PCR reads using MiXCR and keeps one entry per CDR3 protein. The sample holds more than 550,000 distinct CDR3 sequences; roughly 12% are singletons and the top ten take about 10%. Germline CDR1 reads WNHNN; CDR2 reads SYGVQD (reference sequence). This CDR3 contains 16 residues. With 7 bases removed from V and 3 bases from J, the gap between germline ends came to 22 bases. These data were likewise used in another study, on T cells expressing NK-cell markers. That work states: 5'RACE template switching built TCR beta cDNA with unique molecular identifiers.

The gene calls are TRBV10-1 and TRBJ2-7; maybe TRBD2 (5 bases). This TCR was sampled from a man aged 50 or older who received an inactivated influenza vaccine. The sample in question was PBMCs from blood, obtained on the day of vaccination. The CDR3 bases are TGCGCCAGCAAGAGGGCATTGGGAGACAAAGACTACGAGCAGTACTTC. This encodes CASKRALGDKDYEQYF.